The 21 T cell receptor beta chains below were found in one sample sequenced in a study of cytomegalovirus exposure and HLA in healthy donors. Both 60 Vbeta primers and 13 Jbeta primers went into the PCR. Sequencing used immunoSEQ multiplex PCR; TCRdb keeps in-frame clones, though not all of them. The sample records about 190,000 clones, 65% to 80% being singletons. The sample taken for sequencing was PBMCs. Every receptor here comes from a young man in good health and CMV-seropositive.

This clone has just one count. The chain is built from TRBV19 and TRBJ1-1, with D perhaps matching TRBD1 (5 bases). The CDR3 extends over 12 amino acids. From germline, CDR1 is LNHDA and CDR2 SQIVND (reference sequence). V was clipped by 1 base and J by 7 bases, with 7 bases between them. The CDR3 DNA reads as TGTGCCAGTAGTATAGTAGGGGTTGAAGCTTTCTTT. Amino acid sequence: CASSIVGVEAFF.

V is TRBV19 and J is TRBJ1-3; a possible D gene is TRBD1 (6 bases). Trimming removed 11 bases from V and 3 bases from J, with 17 bases in between. Germline V CDR1 and CDR2: LNHDA, SQIVND (reference sequence). The CDR3 is 14 residues long. The CDR3 sequence is CAVGVGAVGNTIYF. The CDR3 DNA reads TGTGCCGTGGGAGTGGGGGCAGTTGGAAACACCATATATTTT.

This clone was seen only a few times. J is TRBJ2-7 and V is TRBV25-1; 11 nucleotides line up with TRBD1. There are 15 residues in the CDR3. Germline CDR1 MGHDK, CDR2 SYGVNS. Trimming took 2 bases from V and 2 from J; bases not matched to a gene: 2. CDR3 residues: CASSEGTGGAYEQYF. The CDR3 region has the DNA TGTGCCAGCAGTGAAGGGACAGGGGGAGCCTACGAGCAGTACTTC.

The V and J genes are TRBV5-4 and TRBJ2-1; 12 nucleotides line up with TRBD2. Germline V CDR1 and CDR2: SGHNT, YYREEE (reference sequence). Trimming cost V 5 bases and J 7 bases; bases outside gene matches: 7. The CDR3 is made up of 15 amino acids. CDR3 DNA sequence: TGTGCCAGCAGTTCGCTAGCGGGGGGGTCTAATGAGCAGTTCTTC. The encoded protein is CASSSLAGGSNEQFF.

The chain combines TRBV7-2 with TRBJ1-1; 9 nucleotides agree with TRBD1. The CDR3 has 15 residues. The germline gives CDR1 SGHTA, CDR2 FQGNSA. After removal of 5 bases from V and 3 bases from J, the junction contained 7 bases not matched to a gene. Here the CDR3 DNA reads TGTGCCAGCAGCATACAGGGGGCTTCCCACACTGAAGCTTTCTTT. It codes for CASSIQGASHTEAFF.

This chain uses TRBV5-1 with TRBJ2-2, with TRBD1 matching 7 bases. The germline CDR1 and CDR2 sequences are SGHRS and YFSETQ. V trimming: 9 bases; J trimming: 0 bases; junction bases outside the gene matches: 5. This CDR3 is built from 14 residues. CDR3 residues: CATQGEANTGELFF. The CDR3 nucleotides read TGCGCCACCCAGGGGGAAGCGAACACCGGGGAGCTGTTTTTT. The whole variable domain, filled in from reference TRBV5-1 and TRBJ2-2, reads KAGVTQTPRYLIKTRGQQVTLSCSPISGHRSVSWYQQTPGQGLQFLFEYFSETQRNKGNFPGRFSGRQFSNSRSEMNVSTLELGDSALYLCATQGEANTGELFFGEGSRLTVL.

This clone has just one count. The chain links TRBV27 to TRBJ1-1; D is perhaps TRBD1 (5 bases). V gave up 4 bases and J gave up 8 bases, with 8 bases separating them. CDR3 length: 11 residues. CDR1 MNHEY and CDR2 SMNVEV come from the germline V gene (reference sequence). The CDR3 loop reads CASSYRGEAFF. CDR3 nucleotide sequence: TGTGCCAGCAGTTACCGGGGGGAAGCTTTCTTT.

This chain connects TRBV6-1 to TRBJ2-7; the match to TRBD1 covers 11 bases. The germline V gene encodes CDR1 MNHNS and CDR2 SASEGT. V was pared by 4 bases and J by 4 bases, with 6 bases of the junction left unmatched. CDR3 length: 15 residues. The CDR3 nucleotides read TGTGCCAGCAGTGTTACCGGGACAGGGGGATACGAGCAGTACTTC. Translating it yields CASSVTGTGGYEQYF.

J is TRBJ1-1 and V is TRBV5-5; 7 nucleotides align to TRBD1. Trimming at V came to 3 bases and at J to 3 bases, leaving 8 bases not matched to a gene. Germline V gene sequence: CDR1 SGHKS, CDR2 YYEKEE (reference sequence). The CDR3 is 15 amino acids. CDR3 region: CASSWTGTVYTEAFF. The CDR3 nucleotides are TGTGCCAGCAGCTGGACCGGGACAGTCTACACTGAAGCTTTCTTT.

The chain has TRBV4-2 and TRBJ2-5, with 9 bases matching TRBD2. This CDR3 region has 17 residues. CDR1 is LGHNA, CDR2 YNFKEQ, per germline. After removal of 0 bases from V and 5 bases from J, the junction contained 10 bases not matched to a gene. The CDR3 bases are TGTGCCAGCAGCCAAGACGAGCGGGGGGCACTCGGTGAGACCCAGTACTTC. The encoded protein is CASSQDERGALGETQYF.

This sequence joins TRBV5-4 and TRBJ1-2; TRBD1 aligns across 9 bases. The CDR3 covers 15 residues. Trimming cost V 0 bases and J 8 bases; bases outside gene matches: 8. The germline V gene encodes CDR1 SGHNT and CDR2 YYREEE (reference sequence). In DNA form, the CDR3 reads TGTGCCAGCAGCTTGGGACAGGGGGTAATCGTCGGCTACACCTTC. It translates to CASSLGQGVIVGYTF. The full variable domain, with the rest looked up from reference TRBV5-4 and TRBJ1-2, is ETGVTQSPTHLIKTRGQQVTLRCSSQSGHNTVSWYQQALGQGPQFIFQYYREEENGRGNFPPRFSGLQFPNYSSELNVNALELDDSALYLCASSLGQGVIVGYTFGSGTRLTVV.

V gene TRBV7-2 combines with J gene TRBJ2-1; 14 bases align to TRBD2. Germline CDR1 and CDR2: SGHTA and FQGNSA. The V gene end was trimmed by 4 bases and the J gene end by 9 bases; junction bases not matched to a gene: 11. This CDR3 has 17 amino acids. In DNA form, the CDR3 reads TGTGCCAGCAGCTCCCAGGGGACTAGCGGGAGCGAGGCTGAGCAGTTCTTC. The encoded protein is CASSSQGTSGSEAEQFF.

The V call is TRBV21-1, the J call TRBJ2-5; the table's D call TRBD1 went unverified against the DNA. TRBV21-1 counts as a pseudogene. This CDR3 spans 17 amino acids. The chain's CDR3 is CASSKRHNTSSRETQYF. The CDR3 DNA sequence: TGTGCCAGCAGCAAGAGACATAACACCAGCAGTAGGGAGACCCAGTACTTC.

This chain joins TRBV6-5 and TRBJ1-5; D is unclear. V shed 5 bases and J shed 0 bases, with 11 bases lying between them. Looked up from germline, CDR1 is MNHEY and CDR2 is SVGAGI. The CDR3 totals 15 residues. CDR3 in amino acids: CASSPQGLSNQPQHF. CDR3 coding DNA: TGTGCCAGCAGTCCCCAAGGACTTAGCAATCAGCCCCAGCATTTT.

In regard to this clone: An end of the junction does not agree with germline; a read error may underlie this. The CDR3 here is CSSSLGVEAFF. DNA for the CDR3: TGTTCCAGCAGCTTAGGAGTCGAAGCTTTCTTT. The V gene is TRBV7-9, the J gene TRBJ1-1; D not certain. Germline CDR1 SEHNR, CDR2 FQNEAQ (reference sequence). The CDR3 has 11 amino acids.

This clone was seen just once. The chain recombines TRBV4-1 with TRBJ2-3, with 10 bases aligning to TRBD2. The CDR3 is made up of 17 amino acids. The germline V gene has CDR1 MGHRA and CDR2 YSYEKL. With V trimmed by 2 bases and J by 2 bases, 7 bases remained unmatched. The CDR3 reads CASSQPLAGADTDTQYF. Here the CDR3 DNA reads TGCGCCAGCAGCCAACCCCTAGCGGGGGCCGACACAGATACGCAGTATTTT.

This rearrangement joins TRBV7-9 to TRBJ2-7; 9 nucleotides agree with TRBD2. CDR3 length equals 16 residues. CDR1 is SEHNR and CDR2 is FQNEAQ in the germline V gene (reference sequence). With 2 bases clipped from V and 0 bases from J, the junction kept 5 bases outside the gene matches. The CDR3 loop is CASSLRLAETSYEQYF. The DNA for the CDR3 is TGTGCCAGCAGCTTAAGACTAGCGGAAACCTCCTACGAGCAGTACTTC.

The rearrangement links TRBV5-4 to TRBJ1-1, with D possibly being TRBD1 (6 bases). Germline CDR1 reads SGHNT; CDR2 reads YYREEE (reference sequence). CDR3 length: 14 amino acids. The V gene lost 2 bases and the J gene lost 4 bases, with 12 bases spanning the gap. CDR3: CASSLPTGPTEAFF. The DNA for the CDR3 is TGTGCCAGCAGCTTACCCACAGGGCCCACTGAAGCTTTCTTT.

The chain links TRBV4-2 to TRBJ2-3; 8 nucleotides match TRBD2. The CDR3 totals 14 residues. The germline gives CDR1 LGHNA, CDR2 YNFKEQ. J was trimmed by 6 bases and V by 4 bases; bases with no gene match: 6. CDR3 DNA: TGTGCCAGCAGCCCCGGAGCGGGAGAGGATACGCAGTATTTT. Translating gives CASSPGAGEDTQYF.

This CDR3 reads CASRTGLAGELFF. DNA for the CDR3: TGTGCCAGCAGAACCGGACTGGCCGGGGAGCTGTTTTTT. The chain combines TRBV7-9 with TRBJ2-2; D might be TRBD2 (5 bases). V was pared by 6 bases and J by 6 bases, with 11 bases between. Germline values: CDR1 SEHNR, CDR2 FQNEAQ (reference sequence). The CDR3 consists of 13 residues.

In its sample, this clone was seen once. The gene calls are TRBV5-5 and TRBJ2-7; D possibly corresponds to TRBD2 (5 bases). Trimming cost V 4 bases and J 3 bases, with 5 bases left between them. The CDR3 runs to 11 residues. Germline V gene lookup returns CDR1 SGHKS and CDR2 YYEKEE (reference sequence). The DNA of the CDR3 is TGTGCCAGCAGCCGGGACTACGAGCAGTACTTC. Its protein product is CASSRDYEQYF.